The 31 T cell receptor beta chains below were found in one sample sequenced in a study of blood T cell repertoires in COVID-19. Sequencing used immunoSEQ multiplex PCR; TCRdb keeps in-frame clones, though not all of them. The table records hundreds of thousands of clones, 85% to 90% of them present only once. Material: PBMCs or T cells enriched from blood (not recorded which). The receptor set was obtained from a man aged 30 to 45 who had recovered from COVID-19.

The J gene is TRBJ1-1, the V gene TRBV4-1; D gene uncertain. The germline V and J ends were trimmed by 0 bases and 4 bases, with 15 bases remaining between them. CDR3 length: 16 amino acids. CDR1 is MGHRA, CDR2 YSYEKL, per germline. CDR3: CASSQEWPFPSTEAFF. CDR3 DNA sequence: TGCGCCAGCAGCCAAGAGTGGCCATTCCCTAGCACTGAAGCTTTCTTT.

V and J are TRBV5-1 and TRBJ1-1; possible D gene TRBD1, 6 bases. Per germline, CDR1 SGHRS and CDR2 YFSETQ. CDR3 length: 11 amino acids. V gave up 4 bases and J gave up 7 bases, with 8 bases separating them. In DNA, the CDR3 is TGCGCCAGCAGCCTGGACAGTGAAGCTTTCTTT. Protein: CASSLDSEAFF.

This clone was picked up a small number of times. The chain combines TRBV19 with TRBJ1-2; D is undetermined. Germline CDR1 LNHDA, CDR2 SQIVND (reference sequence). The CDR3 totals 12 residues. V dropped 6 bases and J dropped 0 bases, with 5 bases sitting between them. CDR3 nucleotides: TGTGCCAGTAGGGCCGCTAACTATGGCTACACCTTC. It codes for CASRAANYGYTF.

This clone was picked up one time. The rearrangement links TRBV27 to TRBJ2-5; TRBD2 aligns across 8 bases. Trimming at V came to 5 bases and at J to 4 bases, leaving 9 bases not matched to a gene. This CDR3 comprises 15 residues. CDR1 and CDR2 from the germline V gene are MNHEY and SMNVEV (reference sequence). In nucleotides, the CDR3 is TGTGCCAGCAGTCGGTTGACCGGGGGGGGAGAGACCCAGTACTTC. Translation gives CASSRLTGGGETQYF.

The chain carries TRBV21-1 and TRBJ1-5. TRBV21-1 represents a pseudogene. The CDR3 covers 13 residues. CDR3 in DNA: TGTGCCAGCAGCAAAACCTCCGGTCAGCCCCAGCATTTT. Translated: CASSKTSGQPQHF.

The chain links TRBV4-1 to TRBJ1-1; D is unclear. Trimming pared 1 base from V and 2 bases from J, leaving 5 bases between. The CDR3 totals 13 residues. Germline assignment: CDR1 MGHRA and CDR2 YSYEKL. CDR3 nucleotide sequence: TGCGCCAGCAGCCAAGTAATAAACACTGAAGCTTTCTTT. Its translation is CASSQVINTEAFF.

The CDR3 DNA sequence: TGCGCCAGCAGCTACTATAGCGGGAGGGTCACAGATACGCAGTATTTT. Translating gives CASSYYSGRVTDTQYF. The chain has TRBV5-1 and TRBJ2-3; 11 bases map to TRBD2. V was pared by 3 bases and J by 2 bases, with 5 bases of the junction left unmatched. CDR1 is SGHRS and CDR2 is YFSETQ in the germline V gene. The CDR3 covers 16 residues.

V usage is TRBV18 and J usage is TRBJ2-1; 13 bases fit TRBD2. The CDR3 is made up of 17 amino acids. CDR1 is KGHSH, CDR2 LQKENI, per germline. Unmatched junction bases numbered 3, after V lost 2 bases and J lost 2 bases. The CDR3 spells CASSPRLAGGAYNEQFF. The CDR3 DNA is TGTGCCAGCTCACCAAGACTAGCGGGAGGTGCCTACAATGAGCAGTTCTTC.

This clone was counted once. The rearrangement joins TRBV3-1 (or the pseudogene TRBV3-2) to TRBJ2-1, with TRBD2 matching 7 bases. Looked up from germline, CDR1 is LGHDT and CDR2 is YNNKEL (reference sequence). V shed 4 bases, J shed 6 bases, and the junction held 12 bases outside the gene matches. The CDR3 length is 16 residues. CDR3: CASSLLTSWEGNEQFF. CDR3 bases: TGTGCCAGCAGCCTACTGACTAGCTGGGAGGGCAATGAGCAGTTCTTC.

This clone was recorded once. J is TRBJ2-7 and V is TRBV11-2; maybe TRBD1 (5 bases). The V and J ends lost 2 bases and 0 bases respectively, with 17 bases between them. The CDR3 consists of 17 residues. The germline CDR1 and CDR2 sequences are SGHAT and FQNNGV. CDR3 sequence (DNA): TGTGCCAGCAGCTTACTGGGGTCAGGGTTTTCCTCCTACGAGCAGTACTTC. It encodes CASSLLGSGFSSYEQYF.

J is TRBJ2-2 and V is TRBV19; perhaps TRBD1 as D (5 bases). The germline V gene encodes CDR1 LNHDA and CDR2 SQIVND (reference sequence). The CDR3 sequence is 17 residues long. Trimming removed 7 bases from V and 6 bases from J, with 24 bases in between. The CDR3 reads CASTEPGRGSGPGELFF. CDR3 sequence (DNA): TGTGCCAGTACAGAGCCCGGAAGGGGCTCAGGCCCCGGGGAGCTGTTTTTT.

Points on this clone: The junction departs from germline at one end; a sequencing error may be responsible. CDR3 sequence (DNA): TGTGCCAGCAGTTTGGAGGCGGTACTGGACAGTTATGGCTACACCTTC. Translated: CASSLEAVLDSYGYTF. The chain links TRBV5-4 to TRBJ1-2; TRBD1 is a possible D gene (6 bases). The germline gives CDR1 SGHNT, CDR2 YYREEE (reference sequence). This CDR3 spans 16 amino acids.

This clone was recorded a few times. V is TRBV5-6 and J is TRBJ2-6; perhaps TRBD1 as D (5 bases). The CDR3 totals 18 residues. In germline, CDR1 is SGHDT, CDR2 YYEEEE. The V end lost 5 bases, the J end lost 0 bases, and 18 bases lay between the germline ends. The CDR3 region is CASSSTGFYVSGANVLTF. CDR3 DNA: TGTGCCAGCAGTTCAACAGGTTTTTACGTCTCTGGGGCCAACGTCCTGACTTTC.

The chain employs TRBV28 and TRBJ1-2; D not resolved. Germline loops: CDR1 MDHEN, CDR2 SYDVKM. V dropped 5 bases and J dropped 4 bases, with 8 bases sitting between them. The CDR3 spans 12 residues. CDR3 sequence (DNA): TGTGCCAGCAGTCGCCAGTCCTATGGCTACACCTTC. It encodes CASSRQSYGYTF.

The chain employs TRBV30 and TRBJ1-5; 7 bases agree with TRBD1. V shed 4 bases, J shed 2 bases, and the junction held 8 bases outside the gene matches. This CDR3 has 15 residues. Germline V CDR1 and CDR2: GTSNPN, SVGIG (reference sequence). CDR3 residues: CAWKSSGGGNQPQHF. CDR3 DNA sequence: TGTGCCTGGAAGTCGTCAGGGGGTGGCAATCAGCCCCAGCATTTT.

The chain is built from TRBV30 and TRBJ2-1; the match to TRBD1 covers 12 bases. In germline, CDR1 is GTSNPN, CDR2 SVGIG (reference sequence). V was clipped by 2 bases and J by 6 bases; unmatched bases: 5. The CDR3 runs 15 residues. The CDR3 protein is CAWSYGTGGFNEQFF. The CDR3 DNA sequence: TGTGCCTGGAGTTACGGGACAGGGGGCTTCAATGAGCAGTTCTTC.

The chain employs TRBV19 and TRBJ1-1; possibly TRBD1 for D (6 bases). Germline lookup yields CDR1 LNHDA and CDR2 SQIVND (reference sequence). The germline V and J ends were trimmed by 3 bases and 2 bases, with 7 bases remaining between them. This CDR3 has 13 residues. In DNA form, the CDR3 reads TGTGCCAGTAGTATGGACAGAAACACTGAAGCTTTCTTT. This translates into CASSMDRNTEAFF.

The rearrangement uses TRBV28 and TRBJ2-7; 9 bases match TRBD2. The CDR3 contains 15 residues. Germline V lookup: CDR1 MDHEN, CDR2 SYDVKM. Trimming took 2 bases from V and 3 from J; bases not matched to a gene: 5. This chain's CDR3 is CASSLAGGPVYEQYF. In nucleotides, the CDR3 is TGTGCCAGCAGTTTAGCGGGAGGGCCCGTCTACGAGCAGTACTTC.

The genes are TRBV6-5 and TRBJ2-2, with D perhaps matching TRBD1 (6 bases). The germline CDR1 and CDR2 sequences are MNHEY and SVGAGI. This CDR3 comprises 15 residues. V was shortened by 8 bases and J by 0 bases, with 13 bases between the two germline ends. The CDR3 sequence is CASRRGLTNTGELFF. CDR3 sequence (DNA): TGTGCCAGCCGAAGGGGGTTAACGAACACCGGGGAGCTGTTTTTT.

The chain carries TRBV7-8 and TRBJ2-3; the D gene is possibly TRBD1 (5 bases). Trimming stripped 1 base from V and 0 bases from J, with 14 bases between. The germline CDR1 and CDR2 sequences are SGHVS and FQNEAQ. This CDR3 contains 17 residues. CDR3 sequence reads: CASSLDTGVLSTDTQYF. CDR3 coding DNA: TGTGCCAGCAGCTTAGATACAGGCGTACTTAGCACAGATACGCAGTATTTT.

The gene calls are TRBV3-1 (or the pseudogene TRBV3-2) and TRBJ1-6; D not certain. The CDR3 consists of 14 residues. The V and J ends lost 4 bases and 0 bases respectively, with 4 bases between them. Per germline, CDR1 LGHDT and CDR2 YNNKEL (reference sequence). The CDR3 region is CASSPSSYNSPLHF. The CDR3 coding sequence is TGTGCCAGCAGCCCTTCCTCCTATAATTCACCCCTCCACTTT.

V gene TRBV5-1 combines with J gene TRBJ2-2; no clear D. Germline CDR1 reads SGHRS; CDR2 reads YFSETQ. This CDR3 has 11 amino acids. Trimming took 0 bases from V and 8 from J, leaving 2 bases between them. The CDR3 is CASSLAGELFF. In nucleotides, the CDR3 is TGCGCCAGCAGCTTGGCGGGGGAGCTGTTTTTT.

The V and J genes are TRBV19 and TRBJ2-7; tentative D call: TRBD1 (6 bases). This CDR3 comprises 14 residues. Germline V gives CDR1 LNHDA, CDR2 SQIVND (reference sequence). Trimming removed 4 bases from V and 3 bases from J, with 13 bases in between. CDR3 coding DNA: TGTGCCAGTAGTACATCGGACAGCGGCTACGAGCAGTACTTC. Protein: CASSTSDSGYEQYF.

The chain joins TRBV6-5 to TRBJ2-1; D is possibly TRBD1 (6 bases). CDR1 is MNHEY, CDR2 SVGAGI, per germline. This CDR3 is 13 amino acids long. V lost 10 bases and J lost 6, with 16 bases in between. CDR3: CATRKGTLNEQFF. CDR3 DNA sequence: TGTGCCACTCGGAAGGGGACACTCAATGAGCAGTTCTTC.

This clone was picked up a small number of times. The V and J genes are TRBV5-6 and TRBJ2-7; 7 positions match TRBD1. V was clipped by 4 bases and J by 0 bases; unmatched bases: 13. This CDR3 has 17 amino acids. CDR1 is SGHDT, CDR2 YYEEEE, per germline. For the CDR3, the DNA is TGTGCCAGCAGCCTAATTCTACAGGGGCCCCGCTCCTACGAGCAGTACTTC. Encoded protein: CASSLILQGPRSYEQYF.

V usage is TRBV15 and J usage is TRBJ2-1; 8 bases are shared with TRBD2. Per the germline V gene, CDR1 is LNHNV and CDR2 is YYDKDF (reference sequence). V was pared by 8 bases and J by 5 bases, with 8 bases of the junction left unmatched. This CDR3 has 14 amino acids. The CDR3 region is CATLASGGNNEQFF. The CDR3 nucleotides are TGTGCCACCCTCGCCAGCGGGGGCAACAATGAGCAGTTCTTC.

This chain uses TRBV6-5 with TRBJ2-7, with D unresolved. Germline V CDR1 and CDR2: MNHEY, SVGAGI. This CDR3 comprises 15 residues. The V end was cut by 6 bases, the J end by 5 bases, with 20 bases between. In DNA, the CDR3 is TGTGCCAGCAGCAGCGAACCCACCGCCTGGAACGAGCAGTACTTC. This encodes CASSSEPTAWNEQYF.

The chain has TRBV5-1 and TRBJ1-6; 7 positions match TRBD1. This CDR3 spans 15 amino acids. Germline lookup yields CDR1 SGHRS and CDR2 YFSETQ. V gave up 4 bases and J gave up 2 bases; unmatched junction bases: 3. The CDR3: CASSGDRAYNSPLHF. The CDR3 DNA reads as TGCGCCAGCAGCGGTGACAGGGCCTATAATTCACCCCTCCACTTT.

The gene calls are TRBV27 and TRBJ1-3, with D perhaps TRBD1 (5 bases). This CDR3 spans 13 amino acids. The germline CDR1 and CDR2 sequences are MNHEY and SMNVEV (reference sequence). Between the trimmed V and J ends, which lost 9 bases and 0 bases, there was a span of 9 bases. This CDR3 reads CASRQFSGNTIYF. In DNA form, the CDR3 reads TGTGCCAGTCGACAGTTCTCTGGAAACACCATATATTTT.

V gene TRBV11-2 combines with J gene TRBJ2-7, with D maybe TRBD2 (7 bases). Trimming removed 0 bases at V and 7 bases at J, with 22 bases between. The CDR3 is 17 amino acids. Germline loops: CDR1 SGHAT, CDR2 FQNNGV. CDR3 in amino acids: CASSLDKVSRGGYEQYF. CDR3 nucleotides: TGTGCCAGCAGCTTAGATAAGGTCTCGAGGGGGGGGTATGAGCAGTACTTC.

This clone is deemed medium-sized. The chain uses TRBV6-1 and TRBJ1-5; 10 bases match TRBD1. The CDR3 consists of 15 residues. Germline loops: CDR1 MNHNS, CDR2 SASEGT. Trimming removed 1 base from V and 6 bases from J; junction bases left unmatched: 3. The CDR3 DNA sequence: TGTGCCAGCAGTGAAGGGACAGGGGGTGGTCAGCCCCAGCATTTT. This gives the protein CASSEGTGGGQPQHF.